This T cell receptor beta chain came from a study of beta chain features in type 1 diabetes. For the study at large: Researchers looked at roughly 100,000,000 sorted cells across all samples. Study conclusions and caveats: Type 1 diabetes patients had moderately but significantly shorter TCRB CDR3s in all four CD4+ subsets. VDJ junctions sequenced from type 1 diabetes patients showed fewer insertions and more deletions.

Reverse transcription of all isolated RNA meant that expressed TCRB transcripts were sequenced. Data came from immunoSEQ multiplex PCR; TCRdb stores just in-frame clones and leaves some out. The sample shows 900,000 or so clones, 15% to 20% of them seen only once. There are 18 residues in the CDR3. Germline V gives CDR1 ENHRY, CDR2 SYGVKD. The junction had 7 bases not matched to a gene; V was cut back by 2 bases and J by 0 bases. This clone has only a few counts. Its antigen is unknown. Other DNA sequences from this sample encode an identical CDR3 as well. The sample was naive CD4+ T cells from blood. The V and J genes are TRBV10-3 and TRBJ2-3; 11 bases line up with TRBD2. This clonotype originated in a woman aged 18-29 years in good health. DNA for the CDR3: TGTGCCATCAGTGAGAGCTTTAGCGGGAGGGCAAGCACAGATACGCAGTATTTT. This translates into CAISESFSGRASTDTQYF.